This T cell receptor beta chain was documented in a study of beta chain features in type 1 diabetes. This clone was seen ten or more times. In germline, CDR1 is SGHTA, CDR2 FQGNSA. The CDR3 is made up of 14 amino acids. V gave up 5 bases and J gave up 0 bases, with 8 bases separating them. Since all of the isolated RNA was reverse transcribed, expressed TCRB transcripts were what got sequenced. The assay was immunoSEQ multiplex PCR, and TCRdb's table has in-frame clones only and misses some. The sample includes 300,000 to 350,000 clones, 8% of them seen just once. The rearrangement uses TRBV7-2 and TRBJ2-4; no clear D gene. The sample was central memory CD4+ T cells from blood. This receptor was taken from a young woman in good health. The CDR3 nucleotides are TGTGCCAGCAGCGAGTTATTAGCCAAAAACATTCAGTACTTC. It yields the protein CASSELLAKNIQYF.